These 27 T cell receptor beta chains share one sample of origin, sequenced in a study of blood T cell repertoires in COVID-19. Libraries were prepared by immunoSEQ multiplex PCR; TCRdb keeps only in-frame clonotypes and omits some of them. The sample consists of 250,000 to 350,000 clones, approximately 89% of them appearing once. Sequencing input: peripheral blood. The receptors stem from a woman aged 25 to 39 with COVID-19, enrolled during active disease.

The rearrangement joins TRBV19 to TRBJ1-5; possible D gene TRBD1, 6 bases. Germline assignment: CDR1 LNHDA and CDR2 SQIVND (reference sequence). This CDR3 contains 15 residues. Trimming removed 6 bases from V and 6 bases from J, with 18 bases in between. CDR3 sequence: CASRQNREMGQPQHF. The CDR3 region has the DNA TGTGCCAGTAGGCAGAACAGGGAGATGGGTCAGCCCCAGCATTTT.

The chain recombines TRBV12-5 with TRBJ2-2; 10 bases fit TRBD1. The CDR3 has 15 residues. After removal of 5 bases from V and 6 bases from J, the junction contained 6 bases not matched to a gene. Germline CDR1 is LGHNT and CDR2 is FRNRAP. The DNA for the CDR3 is TGTGCTAGTGGTCCGGGACAGGGGATATCCGGGGAGCTGTTTTTT. It encodes CASGPGQGISGELFF.

CDR3 coding DNA: TGTGCCAGCAGCTTCCATACTGGGAGCTCCTACAATGAGCAGTTCTTC. Amino acids: CASSFHTGSSYNEQFF. This rearrangement joins TRBV5-8 to TRBJ2-1, with D possibly matching TRBD2 (5 bases). Trimming took 2 bases from V and 0 from J, leaving 12 bases between them. The length of the CDR3 is 16 residues. Germline V gene data show CDR1 as SGHTS and CDR2 as YDEGEE.

This clone was seen just once. The V call is TRBV4-1, the J call TRBJ1-1, with a tentative D call TRBD1 (5 bases). Deletions cut 1 base from V and 1 base from J, with 16 bases between. Germline values: CDR1 MGHRA, CDR2 YSYEKL. This CDR3 is built from 17 residues. This chain's CDR3 is CASSQASSQGTNTEAFF. CDR3 sequence (DNA): TGCGCCAGCAGCCAAGCGTCCTCTCAGGGAACGAACACTGAAGCTTTCTTT.

A few counts support this clone. The rearrangement joins TRBV10-3 to TRBJ2-2; D is possibly TRBD1 (5 bases). V was cut by 6 bases and J by 5 bases, with 13 bases left in between. Germline CDR1 and CDR2: ENHRY and SYGVKD. This CDR3 has 14 amino acids. CDR3 DNA: TGTGCCATCAGCGGCGAAGGGGTTACCGGGGAGCTGTTTTTT. It yields the protein CAISGEGVTGELFF.

This chain joins TRBV24-1 and TRBJ2-3; possibly TRBD2 for D (6 bases). Trimming removed 4 bases from V and 6 bases from J, with 13 bases in between. The CDR3 has 14 amino acids. Germline CDR1 KGHDR, CDR2 SFDVKD. CDR3 amino acids: CATSELAGYDTQYF. CDR3 nucleotides: TGTGCCACCAGTGAATTGGCGGGGTACGATACGCAGTATTTT.

The rearrangement links TRBV19 to TRBJ2-1; maybe TRBD2 (5 bases). This CDR3 has 16 residues. Trimming shortened V by 2 bases and J by 2 bases, and 13 bases separated the two germline ends. Germline V gives CDR1 LNHDA, CDR2 SQIVND (reference sequence). The DNA of the CDR3 is TGTGCCAGTAGTATATCGTCTCTAGCAGCCTACAATGAGCAGTTCTTC. This translates into CASSISSLAAYNEQFF.

V and J are TRBV29-1 and TRBJ2-7, with D possibly matching TRBD2 (6 bases). The germline V gene has CDR1 SQVTM and CDR2 ANQGSEA. V was pared by 5 bases and J by 7 bases, with 18 bases between. CDR3 length equals 13 residues. CDR3 DNA: TGCAGCGTTCTGGACGGGGGTTCGTGGGAGCAGTACTTC. This codes for CSVLDGGSWEQYF.

This clone came up a few times. The J gene is TRBJ2-6, the V gene TRBV11-1, with D unresolved. Per germline, CDR1 SGHAT and CDR2 FQDESV (reference sequence). V was cut by 8 bases and J by 0 bases, with 8 bases left in between. This CDR3 spans 14 amino acids. DNA of the CDR3: TGTGCCAGCCGAGCCTACTCTGGGGCCAACGTCCTGACTTTC. This encodes CASRAYSGANVLTF.

The V call is TRBV30, the J call TRBJ2-1; D is unresolved. V was cut by 0 bases and J by 8 bases, with 11 bases left in between. There are 13 residues in the CDR3. The germline V gene encodes CDR1 GTSNPN and CDR2 SVGIG (reference sequence). Here the CDR3 reads CAWSVGLEYEQFF. The DNA of the CDR3 is TGTGCCTGGAGTGTGGGCCTCGAGTATGAGCAGTTCTTC.

V gene TRBV30 combines with J gene TRBJ1-5; no clear D gene. Between the trimmed V and J ends, which lost 5 bases and 5 bases, there was a span of 16 bases. Germline assignment: CDR1 GTSNPN and CDR2 SVGIG (reference sequence). CDR3 length: 14 residues. The CDR3 DNA reads as TGTGCCTGGGGTAAGACGGAGGGTTATCAGCCCCAGCATTTT. Its translation: CAWGKTEGYQPQHF.

V and J are TRBV5-1 and TRBJ1-1; TRBD1 is a possible D gene (6 bases). The CDR3 has 14 amino acids. Germline CDR1 and CDR2: SGHRS and YFSETQ. Trimming stripped 0 bases from V and 4 bases from J, with 10 bases between. The CDR3 spells CASSLVGRGTEAFF. The CDR3 DNA sequence: TGCGCCAGCAGCTTGGTAGGCAGGGGCACTGAAGCTTTCTTT. The variable domain in full, with the rest retrieved from reference TRBV5-1 and TRBJ1-1, is KAGVTQTPRYLIKTRGQQVTLSCSPISGHRSVSWYQQTPGQGLQFLFEYFSETQRNKGNFPGRFSGRQFSNSRSEMNVSTLELGDSALYLCASSLVGRGTEAFFGQGTRLTVV.

The chain links TRBV12-3 or TRBV12-4 to TRBJ1-2, with D unclear. This CDR3 comprises 13 residues. V lost 1 base and J 9 bases, leaving 12 bases between the germline ends. The CDR3 DNA reads TGTGCCAGCAGTTTAGGTACGCAGATGAGCTACACCTTC. It is translated as CASSLGTQMSYTF.

V gene TRBV7-9 combines with J gene TRBJ2-3, with 11 nucleotides matching TRBD2. V lost 5 bases and J lost 3; bases outside the gene matches: 4. Germline V gives CDR1 SEHNR, CDR2 FQNEAQ (reference sequence). This CDR3 contains 15 residues. The CDR3 protein is CASSDTSGRTDTQYF. The CDR3 bases are TGTGCCAGCAGCGACACTAGCGGGAGAACAGATACGCAGTATTTT.

A single count supports this clone. V gene TRBV5-6 combines with J gene TRBJ1-4, with 11 bases matching TRBD1. This CDR3 has 13 amino acids. Trimming took 4 bases from V and 14 from J; bases not matched to a gene: 7. Germline V lookup: CDR1 SGHDT, CDR2 YYEEEE. The CDR3 spells CASSRDRGLLLFF. In nucleotides, the CDR3 is TGTGCCAGCAGCCGGGACAGGGGGTTATTGCTGTTTTTT. Full variable domain (remainder filled in from reference TRBV5-6 and TRBJ1-4): DAGVTQSPTHLIKTRGQQVTLRCSPKSGHDTVSWYQQALGQGPQFIFQYYEEEERQRGNFPDRFSGHQFPNYSSELNVNALLLGDSALYLCASSRDRGLLLFFGSGTQLSVL.

The chain joins TRBV28 to TRBJ1-6, with 10 bases that match TRBD1. V shed 5 bases and J 5 bases; nucleotides not matched to a gene: 6. There are 16 residues in the CDR3. Per germline, CDR1 MDHEN and CDR2 SYDVKM. This CDR3 is CASSRGQGLNNSPLHF. CDR3 sequence (DNA): TGTGCCAGCAGTCGGGGACAGGGGCTTAATAATTCACCCCTCCACTTT.

J is TRBJ2-7 and V is TRBV5-8; TRBD2 aligns across 8 bases. Trimming took 1 base from V and 6 from J; bases not matched to a gene: 15. The CDR3 consists of 17 residues. Germline CDR1 is SGHTS and CDR2 is YDEGEE. The CDR3 nucleotides are TGTGCCAGCAGCTTGACCCCCTCGGGGGGGGCCGCAGGCGAGCAGTACTTC. Encoded protein: CASSLTPSGGAAGEQYF.

This chain links TRBV27 with TRBJ1-5; 8 nucleotides match TRBD1. J gave up 11 bases and V 2 bases, and 8 bases lay outside the gene matches. Germline V CDR1 and CDR2: MNHEY, SMNVEV (reference sequence). The CDR3 extends over 14 amino acids. The CDR3 loop reads CASSLGQGAGSQHF. The CDR3 DNA reads as TGTGCCAGCAGTTTAGGGCAGGGGGCTGGGTCCCAGCATTTT.

The gene calls are TRBV5-4 and TRBJ2-3, with a possible D match to TRBD1 (6 bases). V lost 0 bases to trimming and J lost 2 bases, with 13 bases between them. The germline V gene has CDR1 SGHNT and CDR2 YYREEE (reference sequence). This CDR3 region has 16 residues. CDR3: CASSLAGVGATDTQYF. CDR3 DNA sequence: TGTGCCAGCAGCTTGGCCGGAGTGGGGGCCACAGATACGCAGTATTTT.

The chain carries TRBV4-1 and TRBJ2-1; 12 nucleotides align to TRBD2. V lost 2 bases, J lost 5 bases, and 7 bases stayed unmatched. CDR3 size: 17 residues. CDR1 is MGHRA, CDR2 YSYEKL, per germline. DNA for the CDR3: TGCGCCAGCAGCCAATCGGGGACTAGCGGGCCCAACAATGAGCAGTTCTTC. As protein: CASSQSGTSGPNNEQFF.

The V and J genes are TRBV27 and TRBJ2-1; 7 positions agree with TRBD2. The CDR3 contains 15 residues. With 3 bases clipped from V and 4 bases from J, the junction kept 6 bases outside the gene matches. The germline gives CDR1 MNHEY, CDR2 SMNVEV (reference sequence). The CDR3 spells CASSLGTSEYNEQFF. The CDR3 DNA reads TGTGCCAGCAGTTTGGGAACTAGCGAATACAATGAGCAGTTCTTC.

This sequence joins TRBV30 and TRBJ1-3; a weak D match, TRBD1 (5 bases). V was clipped by 4 bases and J by 3 bases, with 10 bases between them. CDR3 size: 13 residues. The germline gives CDR1 GTSNPN, CDR2 SVGIG (reference sequence). The CDR3 nucleotides read TGTGCCTGGAAACGGGGGTATGGAAACACCATATATTTT. This sequence encodes CAWKRGYGNTIYF.

This chain uses TRBV10-3 with TRBJ2-3; 7 nucleotides align to TRBD2. V was clipped by 3 bases and J by 1 base; unmatched bases: 1. The germline V gene encodes CDR1 ENHRY and CDR2 SYGVKD. The CDR3 consists of 14 residues. In DNA form, the CDR3 reads TGTGCCATCAGTGAAGCGGGGCGCACAGATACGCAGTATTTT. This translates into CAISEAGRTDTQYF.

A single count supports this clone. V and J are TRBV9 and TRBJ2-3; D gene unclear. Trimming took off 2 bases at V and 0 bases at J, with 10 bases between the two ends. Germline-derived CDR1 and CDR2 are SGDLS and YYNGEE. This CDR3 has 15 residues. The CDR3 loop is CASSVRGASTDTQYF. Here the CDR3 DNA reads TGTGCCAGCAGCGTCCGCGGTGCTAGCACAGATACGCAGTATTTT.

The sample holds a few counts of this clone. The chain combines TRBV29-1 with TRBJ2-1, with D tentatively TRBD2 (6 bases). The length of the CDR3 is 13 residues. Germline V gene data show CDR1 as SQVTM and CDR2 as ANQGSEA. V was shortened by 3 bases and J by 10 bases, with 16 bases between the two germline ends. Here the CDR3 DNA reads TGCAGCGTTGACTCGTTTCTAGCGAAAGAGCAGTTCTTC. Protein product: CSVDSFLAKEQFF.

The sample holds one count of this clone. Other DNA sequences within the sample encode an identical CDR3. This chain uses TRBV7-9 with TRBJ2-7; possibly TRBD2 for D (7 bases). V lost 3 bases to trimming and J lost 2 bases, with 11 bases between them. CDR1 and CDR2 from the germline V gene are SEHNR and FQNEAQ (reference sequence). This CDR3 has 14 residues. The CDR3 sequence: CASSLGGLPYEQYF. CDR3 DNA: TGTGCCAGCAGCTTGGGGGGGCTACCCTACGAGCAGTACTTC.

The chain is built from TRBV29-1 and TRBJ1-1, with D uncertain. The V end lost 6 bases, the J end lost 8 bases, and 13 bases lay between the germline ends. The germline V gene encodes CDR1 SQVTM and CDR2 ANQGSEA. The CDR3 is 11 residues long. CDR3 coding DNA: TGCAGCGTGCAAAGCCTATTAGAAGCTTTCTTT. This encodes CSVQSLLEAFF. Combining the CDR3 with reference TRBV29-1 and TRBJ1-1 gives the whole variable domain SAVISQKPSRDICQRGTSLTIQCQVDSQVTMMFWYRQQPGQSLTLIATANQGSEATYESGFVIDKFPISRPNLTFSTLTVSNMSPEDSSIYLCSVQSLLEAFFGQGTRLTVV.